This entry concerns a single T cell receptor delta chain. Its antigen remains unknown. The V segment lost 2 bases and the J segment 7 bases; nucleotides outside the gene matches: 6. The CDR3 runs to 15 residues. Germline assignment: CDR1 TSWWSYY and CDR2 QGS. This record belongs to a study of Vδ1+ human thymocytes. Study results and caveats: Thymic TRG and TRD repertoires appeared highly polyclonal, with Gaussian CDR3 length distributions.

The template was reverse-transcribed extracted RNA. CDR3 amplicons came from multiplex PCR with pooled V-gene forward and constant-region reverse primers. TCRdb processed the multiplex PCR reads again with the CATT caller. The data hold about 73,000 delta-chain clones, with around 35% observed a single time. The gene calls are TRDV1 and TRDJ1, with 11 bases lining up with TRDD3. The source is a boy in the first two years of life who had congenital heart surgery. The sequenced sample consisted of Vdelta1+ gamma-delta thymocytes from the thymus. Subset here: FACS-sorted CD3+ TCRalphabeta- TCRVdelta1+ TCRVdelta2- thymocytes. In DNA form, the CDR3 reads TGTGCTCTTGGGGAAACCCAACTGGGGGATAGTAAACTCATCTTT. Translation gives CALGETQLGDSKLIF.